One and the same sample provided the 21 T cell receptor beta chains below, sequenced in a study of beta chain features in type 1 diabetes (dated by TCRdb to 2017 to 2018). The library was prepared using the immunoSEQ multiplex PCR assay. The High Capacity cDNA Reverse Transcription Kit was used to reverse transcribe all of the isolated RNA, meaning that expressed TCRB transcripts were what got sequenced. Sourced from immuneACCESS, this table was stored by TCRdb with only in-frame sequences that have V and J called. A share of the clones is absent; for the studies checked, an unresolved V gene accounts for under half, and the remainder has no known explanation. Within this sample are some 410,000 clones, with roughly 13% of them counted one time only. The top ten clones comprise 0.035% to 0.045% of the sample. Sample: naive CD4+ T cells from blood. Read against the paper, the sample's cell subset or site label means: true naive CD4+ T cells. Every receptor here comes from a man aged 25-45 years in good health.

The genes are TRBV11-2 and TRBJ2-6; no clear D gene. Looked up from germline, CDR1 is SGHAT and CDR2 is FQNNGV. The CDR3 length is 13 residues. V gave up 6 bases and J gave up 1 base, with 4 bases separating them. CDR3 region: CASRGSGANVLTF. CDR3 in DNA: TGTGCCAGCAGGGGATCTGGGGCCAACGTCCTGACTTTC.

This clone showed up just a few times. The CDR3 loop is CSGARRQIQGAFF. CDR3 coding DNA: TGCAGCGGTGCCCGAAGACAGATACAGGGAGCTTTCTTT. The chain recombines TRBV29-1 with TRBJ1-1, with D possibly being TRBD1 (6 bases). This CDR3 contains 13 residues. Germline V gives CDR1 SQVTM, CDR2 ANQGSEA. The V gene lost 7 bases and the J gene lost 10 bases, with 22 bases spanning the gap.

J is TRBJ1-6 and V is TRBV29-1, with D possibly being TRBD1 (6 bases). CDR3 size: 13 residues. CDR1 SQVTM and CDR2 ANQGSEA come from the germline V gene. Trimming shortened V by 5 bases and J by 6 bases, and 11 bases separated the two germline ends. The CDR3 loop is CSVSGGLNSPLHF. The CDR3 DNA is TGCAGCGTTTCGGGGGGGCTTAATTCACCCCTCCACTTT.

The chain combines TRBV5-1 with TRBJ1-2; D unclear. The CDR3 runs to 12 residues. V was clipped by 0 bases and J by 7 bases, with 7 bases between them. In germline, CDR1 is SGHRS, CDR2 YFSETQ. The CDR3 protein is CASSLEGFGYTF. CDR3 nucleotide sequence: TGCGCCAGCAGCTTGGAAGGGTTTGGCTACACCTTC.

This clone was found a few times. This rearrangement joins TRBV7-9 to TRBJ2-7, with 9 bases fitting TRBD2. The CDR3 length is 16 residues. CDR1 is SEHNR and CDR2 is FQNEAQ in the germline V gene (reference sequence). V lost 4 bases, J lost 0 bases, and 7 bases stayed unmatched. This CDR3 is CASSSRAGGFSYEQYF. The CDR3 nucleotides are TGTGCCAGCAGCTCCCGAGCGGGGGGATTCTCCTACGAGCAGTACTTC.

This clone turned up a few times. The V gene is TRBV28, the J gene TRBJ1-1, with D uncertain. The CDR3 extends over 12 amino acids. V lost 10 bases, J lost 3 bases, and 12 bases lay in between. The V gene's germline CDR1 is MDHEN and CDR2 SYDVKM. The CDR3 nucleotides read TGTGCCACGACACGGAGGGACACTGAAGCTTTCTTT. Amino acid sequence: CATTRRDTEAFF.

This clone was found a few times. The J gene is TRBJ2-3, the V gene TRBV9; D gene ambiguous. The V and J ends lost 3 bases and 4 bases respectively, with 9 bases between them. The CDR3 consists of 13 residues. The germline CDR1 and CDR2 sequences are SGDLS and YYNGEE. The CDR3, as DNA: TGTGCCAGCAGCGGGAGTTCCGCAGATACGCAGTATTTT. Protein product: CASSGSSADTQYF.

This clone was found a few times. The V and J genes are TRBV30 and TRBJ1-3, with D unresolved. V gave up 0 bases and J gave up 0 bases, with 12 bases separating them. The CDR3 totals 16 residues. Germline loops: CDR1 GTSNPN, CDR2 SVGIG (reference sequence). For the CDR3, the DNA is TGTGCCTGGAGTGTAAAGAGCAGAAGCTCTGGAAACACCATATATTTT. Its translation is CAWSVKSRSSGNTIYF.

This clone was observed a few times. The chain employs TRBV30 and TRBJ1-1; a weak D match, TRBD1 (6 bases). The CDR3 loop spans 13 amino acids. Deletions cut 1 base from V and 7 bases from J, with 13 bases between. In germline, CDR1 is GTSNPN, CDR2 SVGIG (reference sequence). For the CDR3, the DNA is TGTGCCTGGAGTGGGACAGTAAGCAGTGAAGCTTTCTTT. It codes for CAWSGTVSSEAFF. Based on the CDR3 plus reference TRBV30 and TRBJ1-1, the full variable domain is SQTIHQWPATLVQPVGSPLSLECTVEGTSNPNLYWYRQAAGRGLQLLFYSVGIGQISSEVPQNLSASRPQDRQFILSSKKLLLSDSGFYLCAWSGTVSSEAFFGQGTRLTVV.

This clone was counted a few times. The J gene is TRBJ1-6, the V gene TRBV15; weak D call: TRBD1 (5 bases). There are 15 residues in the CDR3. Trimming removed 0 bases at V and 8 bases at J, with 11 bases between. The germline V gene has CDR1 LNHNV and CDR2 YYDKDF (reference sequence). CDR3 bases: TGTGCCACCAGCAGAGATCCCCTGGGGGATTCACCCCTCCACTTT. It codes for CATSRDPLGDSPLHF.

There are a few counts of this clone. V gene TRBV7-9 combines with J gene TRBJ2-1, with no clear D. Germline CDR1 is SEHNR and CDR2 is FQNEAQ (reference sequence). The CDR3 runs to 17 residues. Trimming took off 1 base at V and 3 bases at J, with 16 bases between the two ends. For the CDR3, the DNA is TGTGCCAGCAGCTTAGAGATCGGGCCGGGTGGCTACAATGAGCAGTTCTTC. It specifies CASSLEIGPGGYNEQFF.

This clone showed up just a few times. The chain has TRBV28 and TRBJ2-7; D perhaps matches TRBD2 (5 bases). The length of the CDR3 is 13 residues. The germline CDR1 and CDR2 sequences are MDHEN and SYDVKM. V lost 6 bases and J 3 bases, leaving 12 bases between the germline ends. In nucleotides, the CDR3 is TGTGCCAGCAGCACGGGATCGCTCTACGAGCAGTACTTC. Translation: CASSTGSLYEQYF.

This chain joins TRBV7-2 and TRBJ1-4, with unresolved D. The V gene's germline CDR1 is SGHTA and CDR2 FQGNSA. V dropped 2 bases and J dropped 1 base, with 5 bases sitting between them. This CDR3 region has 14 residues. CDR3: CASSLRRTNEKLFF. DNA of the CDR3: TGTGCCAGCAGCTTACGGCGAACTAATGAAAAACTGTTTTTT.

About this clone itself: Other DNA sequences from this sample encode an identical CDR3 as well. This chain links TRBV11-2 with TRBJ2-5; D not resolved. Germline CDR1 reads SGHAT; CDR2 reads FQNNGV. With 3 bases removed from V and 5 bases from J, the gap between germline ends came to 10 bases. The CDR3 consists of 13 residues. CDR3 sequence reads: CASSFVGSETQYF. CDR3 DNA sequence: TGTGCCAGCAGCTTTGTTGGATCGGAGACCCAGTACTTC.

The gene calls are TRBV2 and TRBJ2-7; tentatively, D is TRBD2 (6 bases). Per germline, CDR1 SNHLY and CDR2 FYNNEI. CDR3 length equals 13 residues. V was clipped by 7 bases and J by 4 bases, with 14 bases between them. CDR3 amino acids: CASIRASAYEQYV. For the CDR3, the DNA is TGTGCCAGCATAAGGGCTAGCGCTTACGAGCAGTACGTC.

The CDR3 sequence: CASRQEGFPNEKLFF. DNA of the CDR3: TGTGCCAGCAGGCAAGAAGGTTTCCCTAATGAAAAACTGTTTTTT. The chain employs TRBV11-2 and TRBJ1-4; D is ambiguous. Germline V gene lookup returns CDR1 SGHAT and CDR2 FQNNGV. The CDR3 consists of 15 residues. Trimming stripped 6 bases from V and 3 bases from J, with 14 bases between.

This clone showed up just a few times. J is TRBJ1-6 and V is TRBV9; D gene uncertain. CDR3 length: 14 residues. Trimming cost V 2 bases and J 5 bases, with 8 bases left between them. The V gene's germline CDR1 is SGDLS and CDR2 YYNGEE. The CDR3 sequence: CASSVGDHNSPLHF. Here the CDR3 DNA reads TGTGCCAGCAGCGTTGGCGATCATAATTCACCCCTCCACTTT.

This clone was detected only a few times. The rearrangement uses TRBV13 and TRBJ1-5; no clear D. CDR1 and CDR2 (germline): PRHDT, FYEKMQ (reference sequence). The length of the CDR3 is 15 residues. The V end was cut by 0 bases, the J end by 5 bases, with 11 bases between. This CDR3 reads CASSLGSRGDQPQHF. DNA of the CDR3: TGTGCCAGCAGCTTAGGGTCGCGGGGAGATCAGCCCCAGCATTTT.

In its sample, this clone was seen a few times. The genes are TRBV30 and TRBJ2-2; no firm D call. The V and J ends lost 5 bases and 6 bases respectively, with 19 bases between them. The CDR3 length is 15 residues. CDR1 and CDR2 (germline): GTSNPN, SVGIG (reference sequence). CDR3 region: CAWFIEVWISGELFF. Here the CDR3 DNA reads TGTGCCTGGTTTATTGAGGTTTGGATCTCCGGGGAGCTGTTTTTT.

This clone was seen only a few times. The J gene is TRBJ2-7, the V gene TRBV7-2, with TRBD2 matching 11 bases. The length of the CDR3 is 14 residues. Germline loops: CDR1 SGHTA, CDR2 FQGNSA. The junction had 0 bases not matched to a gene; V was cut back by 2 bases and J by 3 bases. CDR3 in amino acids: CASSLTSGGYEQYF. CDR3 nucleotides: TGTGCCAGCAGCTTAACTAGCGGGGGCTACGAGCAGTACTTC.

The chain joins TRBV4-1 to TRBJ1-1, with 8 bases aligning to TRBD1. Germline V gene sequence: CDR1 MGHRA, CDR2 YSYEKL. This CDR3 contains 16 residues. With 4 bases clipped from V and 1 base from J, the junction kept 8 bases outside the gene matches. The CDR3 DNA follows: TGCGCCAGCAGCCGCCAGACCGGGACAGGGAACACTGAAGCTTTCTTT. Encoded protein: CASSRQTGTGNTEAFF.